The T cell receptor (beta chain) under discussion was sequenced for a study of cytomegalovirus exposure and HLA in healthy donors. The germline V and J ends were trimmed by 2 bases and 16 bases, with 21 bases remaining between them. The germline V gene has CDR1 MGHRA and CDR2 YSYEKL. The CDR3 spans 14 residues. Researchers ran the PCR with 60 Vbeta and 13 Jbeta primers. This table comes from immunoSEQ multiplex PCR, and its TCRdb copy is limited to in-frame clones, with some not included. The sample has fewer than 120,000 clones, around 80% seen once. This receptor was taken from a man aged 25 to 45 in good health and CMV-seropositive. The chain couples TRBV4-1 to TRBJ1-3; weak D call: TRBD1 (5 bases). The sample taken for sequencing was PBMCs. The DNA for the CDR3 is TGCGCCAGCAGCCAATTTATAGGGGTAGGATCTAGGTATTTT. Translated, it gives CASSQFIGVGSRYF.